This entry lists 18 T cell receptor beta chains sequenced from one sample in a study of response to subunit inactivated influenza vaccine. TCRdb passed the RT-PCR reads through MiXCR, listing each CDR3 protein once. The sample lists about 240,000 distinct CDR3 sequences, more than 9% occurring once. Sequenced here: non-naive T cells sorted from PBMCs, sampled 14 to 15 days before vaccination. The origin of the receptors is a man aged 45-65 years who received an inactivated influenza vaccine.

This clonotype was observed a few times. The chain couples TRBV7-6 to TRBJ2-3; TRBD1 matches at 10 bases. Germline CDR1 is SGHVS and CDR2 is FNYEAQ. This CDR3 contains 16 residues. V gave up 5 bases and J gave up 5 bases; unmatched junction bases: 10. CDR3 amino acids: CASSARDRGSVDTQYF. The CDR3 DNA follows: TGTGCCAGCAGCGCGAGGGACAGGGGTTCTGTAGATACGCAGTATTTT.

Ten or more counts support this clonotype. The genes are TRBV5-1 and TRBJ1-5, with unresolved D. The CDR3 contains 15 residues. The ends were cut back, 0 bases at V and 3 bases at J, with 10 bases in the middle. Germline CDR1 and CDR2: SGHRS and YFSETQ. Here the CDR3 DNA reads TGCGCCAGCAGCTTGGACCGGGTACCCAATCAGCCCCAGCATTTT. It is translated as CASSLDRVPNQPQHF.

J is TRBJ1-2 and V is TRBV25-1; TRBD1 is a possible D gene (6 bases). This CDR3 comprises 12 residues. V dropped 7 bases and J dropped 5 bases, with 11 bases sitting between them. Germline CDR1 and CDR2: MGHDK and SYGVNS. The CDR3: CASTSQGYGYTF. The CDR3 nucleotides read TGTGCCAGCACTAGCCAGGGGTATGGCTACACCTTC.

This clonotype was detected a few times. This rearrangement joins TRBV7-9 to TRBJ2-1; 7 nucleotides agree with TRBD1. This CDR3 spans 16 amino acids. CDR1 is SEHNR and CDR2 is FQNEAQ in the germline V gene (reference sequence). The junction had 14 bases not matched to a gene; V was cut back by 5 bases and J by 7 bases. CDR3 region: CASSTQATGARNEQFF. CDR3 in DNA: TGTGCCAGCAGCACCCAGGCTACAGGGGCTAGGAATGAGCAGTTCTTC.

This clonotype was seen a few times. CDR3 residues: CSATGLNRGEQYF. In DNA form, the CDR3 reads TGCAGCGCGACAGGCCTTAACCGAGGCGAGCAGTACTTC. The V gene is TRBV29-1, the J gene TRBJ2-7; TRBD1 might be the D (6 bases). Per the germline V gene, CDR1 is SQVTM and CDR2 is ANQGSEA. CDR3 size: 13 residues. Trimming pared 7 bases from V and 6 bases from J, leaving 19 bases between.

The gene calls are TRBV11-2 and TRBJ1-1; 10 positions agree with TRBD1. The germline gives CDR1 SGHAT, CDR2 FQNNGV. This CDR3 comprises 16 residues. V shed 4 bases and J 1 base; nucleotides not matched to a gene: 6. The CDR3 spells CASSSAGQGSNTEAFF. The CDR3 region has the DNA TGTGCCAGCAGCTCCGCGGGACAGGGGTCGAACACTGAAGCTTTCTTT.

This chain connects TRBV5-1 to TRBJ2-3, with TRBD2 matching 10 bases. The germline CDR1 and CDR2 sequences are SGHRS and YFSETQ. V lost 0 bases and J lost 4; bases outside the gene matches: 5. CDR3 size: 16 residues. The CDR3 region has the DNA TGCGCCAGCAGCTTGGGCCTAGCGGGAGTAGCAGATACGCAGTATTTT. Translating it yields CASSLGLAGVADTQYF.

The chain recombines TRBV11-2 with TRBJ2-3; 9 bases are shared with TRBD1. The CDR3 is 14 residues long. The germline CDR1 and CDR2 sequences are SGHAT and FQNNGV. V dropped 5 bases and J dropped 7; count of bases not matched to a gene: 7. The DNA of the CDR3 is TGTGCCAGCAGCCCCCAGGGACAGGGATATACGCAGTATTTT. Encoded protein: CASSPQGQGYTQYF.

In this sample, this clonotype turned up a few times. CDR3 sequence: CASSLIGSSYNEQFF. CDR3 bases: TGTGCCAGCAGCTTAATCGGTAGCTCCTACAATGAGCAGTTCTTC. V and J are TRBV7-2 and TRBJ2-1; D gene ambiguous. This CDR3 region has 15 residues. Germline CDR1 and CDR2: SGHTA and FQGNSA. Trimming stripped 2 bases from V and 0 bases from J, with 8 bases between.

This clonotype came up many times. The rearrangement uses TRBV2 and TRBJ2-5; the match to TRBD2 covers 7 bases. The length of the CDR3 is 16 residues. Germline V gene lookup returns CDR1 SNHLY and CDR2 FYNNEI. Trimming removed 5 bases from V and 1 base from J; junction bases left unmatched: 10. The CDR3 nucleotides are TGTGCCAGCAGTTCCTCCCGGACTAGGCCCCAAGAGACCCAGTACTTC. As protein: CASSSSRTRPQETQYF.

This clonotype appeared a few times. V gene TRBV5-1 combines with J gene TRBJ2-5; 11 nucleotides line up with TRBD1. The V segment lost 5 bases and the J segment 2 bases; nucleotides outside the gene matches: 8. Germline-derived CDR1 and CDR2 are SGHRS and YFSETQ. The CDR3 is 16 residues long. The CDR3 is CASSPGQGAGQETQYF. The CDR3 DNA reads TGCGCCAGCAGTCCCGGACAGGGGGCCGGTCAAGAGACCCAGTACTTC.

This clonotype has a handful of counts. The rearrangement links TRBV6-6 to TRBJ1-2; D is ambiguous. The V end lost 7 bases, the J end lost 3 bases, and 12 bases lay between the germline ends. This CDR3 has 13 amino acids. Germline lookup yields CDR1 MNHNY and CDR2 SVGAGI (reference sequence). The CDR3 bases are TGTGCCAGCACCCGCGACGTCGACTATGGCTACACCTTC. It is translated as CASTRDVDYGYTF.

The chain couples TRBV30 to TRBJ1-2; 7 positions agree with TRBD1. Germline V gene data show CDR1 as GTSNPN and CDR2 as SVGIG (reference sequence). The CDR3 loop spans 14 amino acids. Unmatched junction bases numbered 9, after V lost 3 bases and J lost 5 bases. The CDR3 nucleotides read TGTGCCTGGAGGGCGGGACAGCTATCATATGGCTACACCTTC. Protein sequence: CAWRAGQLSYGYTF.

This chain connects TRBV6-2 or TRBV6-3 to TRBJ2-1; no clear D. The CDR3 covers 11 residues. CDR1 and CDR2 from the germline V gene are MNHEY and SVGEGT. The germline V and J ends were trimmed by 4 bases and 10 bases, with 8 bases remaining between them. CDR3 sequence (DNA): TGTGCCAGCAGTTGGACGCGGGAGCAGTTCTTC. Its protein is CASSWTREQFF.

In this sample, this clonotype turned up a few times. The V gene is TRBV15, the J gene TRBJ1-4; TRBD1 is a possible D gene (6 bases). In germline, CDR1 is LNHNV, CDR2 YYDKDF (reference sequence). Deletions cut 3 bases from V and 3 bases from J, with 11 bases between. The CDR3 runs to 15 residues. The CDR3 DNA is TGTGCCACCAGCAGGGAGAACAGGGCTAATGAAAAACTGTTTTTT. Translating gives CATSRENRANEKLFF.

This clonotype showed up many times. This chain joins TRBV29-1 and TRBJ2-3, with unresolved D. Germline CDR1 SQVTM, CDR2 ANQGSEA. There are 13 residues in the CDR3. With 6 bases removed from V and 2 bases from J, the gap between germline ends came to 12 bases. CDR3 sequence reads: CSVWEQNTDTQYF. The CDR3 bases are TGCAGCGTCTGGGAACAGAACACAGATACGCAGTATTTT.

This clonotype turned up a few times. V is TRBV10-3 and J is TRBJ2-5; D is uncertain. CDR1 is ENHRY and CDR2 is SYGVKD in the germline V gene. The V end was cut by 2 bases, the J end by 5 bases, with 9 bases between. This CDR3 has 13 residues. Here the CDR3 DNA reads TGTGCCATCAGTGAGGGAGAAAGGGAGACCCAGTACTTC. Residues: CAISEGERETQYF.

V and J are TRBV20-1 and TRBJ2-5; 7 nucleotides line up with TRBD2. Looked up from germline, CDR1 is DFQATT and CDR2 is SNEGSKA (reference sequence). The V gene end was trimmed by 6 bases and the J gene end by 4 bases; junction bases not matched to a gene: 8. CDR3 length: 13 amino acids. The CDR3: CSAPTSFRETQYF. CDR3 coding DNA: TGCAGTGCCCCGACTAGCTTCCGAGAGACCCAGTACTTC.